Here is one T cell receptor (beta chain) with its context. The antigen is unknown. This CDR3 contains 16 residues. Germline CDR1 SEHNR, CDR2 FQNEAQ (reference sequence). The V and J ends lost 3 bases and 6 bases, in that order; junction bases with no gene match: 13. These data come from a study of cytomegalovirus exposure and HLA in healthy donors. Study summary: Early on, a data release was issued that held some 85 million unique TCRs from HLA-typed donors.

Overall study results and limits: Prediction of most subjects' HLA-A and HLA-B alleles by TCR beta sequences was reportedly accurate. Many donors shared some public TCRs, even though most TCR sequences were rare.

The primer mix had 60 Vbeta and 13 Jbeta primers. The assay was immunoSEQ multiplex PCR, and TCRdb's table has in-frame clones only and misses some. The table lists around 100,000 clones, under 80% of them singletons. The receptor comes from a woman aged 45-59 years in good health and CMV-seropositive. The genes are TRBV7-9 and TRBJ2-7; 8 nucleotides line up with TRBD1. The specimen sequenced was PBMCs. The CDR3 region is CASSFISTGVGGEQYF. The DNA of the CDR3 is TGTGCCAGCAGCTTCATTTCGACAGGGGTGGGGGGCGAGCAGTACTTC.